The present entry profiles one T cell receptor (beta chain) with its context. Its target antigen remains unknown. No base quality values were provided; no much bigger clone lies one nucleotide off. The CDR3 has 14 amino acids, counting the end cysteine and phenylalanine. Only the CDR3 region is kept as DNA, spanning 42 bases read in frame from base 1. Cut back by 6 bases and 4 bases, the V and J ends lie 12 bases apart. Per the germline V gene, KGHDR is the CDR1 and SFDVKD is the CDR2. The data derive from a study of T cell responses to AZD1222 COVID-19 vaccine (dated by TCRdb to about 2021). Looking at the study overall: AZD1222 recipients with second doses at about 4 weeks or about 12 weeks were pooled, because spike-specific TCR depth and breadth did not differ between schedules. Trial participants were enrolled into age subgroups of 18-55, 56-69 and 70-plus years, which contained roughly 150, 30 and 60 TCR-sequenced participants, respectively. A total of 240 or so trial participants underwent TCR sequencing, of whom more than 200 had received two doses of AZD1222 and about 26 had received two doses of the MenACWY control vaccine. What the work shows at the level of the full study, not this receptor alone: After two AZD1222 doses, spike-specific TCR breadth and depth were significantly higher than at day 0 and than in MenACWY recipients. Because no samples from the day 14 peak response were available, repertoires could be characterized only after the peak T cell response. The vaccine-associated CD4 TCRs covered the entire spike protein, and the dominant responses fell in regions 160-218 and 743-854. Reportedly, almost half of the unique spike-specific TCRs recognized epitopes lying outside the regions that are mutated in the B.1.351 and B.1.1.7 variants. Most participants were white British and females outnumbered males, and the authors suggested that clonal diversity may have been underestimated. Conclusions about previously exposed vaccinees were limited because only 6 or 7 AZD1222 recipients were SARS-CoV-2 seropositive at baseline. In the small 56-69-year group, the increase in depth fell short of significance, most likely because of low power.

The CDR3 regions of human TCRbeta chains were analyzed by immunosequencing. The authors' analysis ran thus. Repertoire TCRs were checked for matches against a reference library of SARS-CoV-2-specific TCRs that had been generated using the MIRA antigen-specificity platform. Breadth meant the fraction of unique TCRs that were SARS-CoV-2-associated, whereas depth meant the fraction of total T cells that were SARS-CoV-2-associated. Using the MIRA data, each spike-specific TCR was assigned both to the spike region to which the TCR was reactive and to a CD4 or CD8 class. Log10-transformed breadth and depth values were compared by one-way ANOVA with Sidak's multiple comparisons tests. What TCRdb holds here is the immuneACCESS table cut down to in-frame rearrangements. Part of the clones is not present; checked against another copy, under half of the missing clones reflect an unresolved V gene, and the others are unexplained. The V and J calls and clone size were taken over from that table, and D and trimming were inferred from the DNA. The sample yields around 150,000 clones; around 94% were counted once. Roughly 1.3% of the sample is in the top ten clones.

The time point tag for this specimen amounts to: baseline before first vaccination. Samples from vaccinated people were obtained from the UK trials COV001 and COV002, which included a single-blind randomized controlled phase 2/3 trial of AZD1222 (ChAdOx1 nCoV-19) in healthy adults. For TCRbeta chain sequencing, PBMC samples were collected from trial participants at day 0 and at day 28 after the second dose. The sequence links TRBV24-1 to TRBJ1-3, with no confidently assigned D gene. This TCR derives from an adult in good health. The source material was peripheral blood, sampled on day 0 of AZD1222 vaccination. The CDR3 loop reads CATSRKGHGNTIYF. The DNA reads as follows: TGTGCCACCAGTCGGAAAGGGCACGGAAACACCATATATTTT.